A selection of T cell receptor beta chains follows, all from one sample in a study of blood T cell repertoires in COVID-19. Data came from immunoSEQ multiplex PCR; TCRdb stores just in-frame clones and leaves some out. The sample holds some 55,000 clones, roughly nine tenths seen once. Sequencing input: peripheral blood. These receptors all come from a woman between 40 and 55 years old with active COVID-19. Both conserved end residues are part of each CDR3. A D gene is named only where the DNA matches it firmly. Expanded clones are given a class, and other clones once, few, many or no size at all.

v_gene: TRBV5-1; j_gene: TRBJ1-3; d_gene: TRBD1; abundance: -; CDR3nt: TGCGCCAGCAGCTTGGGGACAGGGAGAAACACCATATATTTT; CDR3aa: CASSLGTGRNTIYF
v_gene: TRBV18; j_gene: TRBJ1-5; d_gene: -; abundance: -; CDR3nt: TGTGCCAGCTCACCACCCTGGGCCGGGGGTGGTCAGCCCCAGCATTTT; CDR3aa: CASSPPWAGGGQPQHF
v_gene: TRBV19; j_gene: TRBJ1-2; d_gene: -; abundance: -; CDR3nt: TGTGCCAGTAGTAGCGCGGGCGCCGATGGCTACACCTTC; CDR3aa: CASSSAGADGYTF
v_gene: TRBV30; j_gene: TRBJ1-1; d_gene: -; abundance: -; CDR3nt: TGTGCCTGGAGTGTACCAGGGATGAACACTGAAGCTTTCTTT; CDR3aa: CAWSVPGMNTEAFF
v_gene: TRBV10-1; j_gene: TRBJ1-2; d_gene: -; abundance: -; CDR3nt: TGCGCCAGCAGTGAGGACGCCACGGGATCCTATGGCTACACCTTC; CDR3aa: CASSEDATGSYGYTF
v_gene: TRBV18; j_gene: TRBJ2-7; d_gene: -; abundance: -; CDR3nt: TGTGCCAGCTCACCGCGGGACTACGAGCAGTACTTC; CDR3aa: CASSPRDYEQYF
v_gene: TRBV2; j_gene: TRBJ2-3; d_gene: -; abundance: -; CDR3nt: TGTGCCAGCAGTGAAAACCGACAGAATACGCAGTATTTT; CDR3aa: CASSENRQNTQYF
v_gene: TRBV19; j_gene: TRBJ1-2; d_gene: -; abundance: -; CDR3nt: TGTGCCAGTAGTATCTCGGCGGCGGAACCCTATGGCTACACCTTC; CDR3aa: CASSISAAEPYGYTF
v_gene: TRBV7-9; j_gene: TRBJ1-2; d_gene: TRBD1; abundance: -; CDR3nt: TGTGCCAGCAGCTTCCCTAGCCTCAGGGGGCCCGGCTATGGCTACACCTTC; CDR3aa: CASSFPSLRGPGYGYTF
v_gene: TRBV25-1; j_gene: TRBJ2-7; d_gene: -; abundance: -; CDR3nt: TGTGTCAGCAGTGCTAAACGAGTAGGGACAATCCCCTACGAGCAGTACTTC; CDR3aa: CVSSAKRVGTIPYEQYF
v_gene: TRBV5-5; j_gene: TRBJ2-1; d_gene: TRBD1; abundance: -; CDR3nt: TGTGCCAGCAGCTTAACAGGGGGAAGCTACAATGAGCAGTTCTTC; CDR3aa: CASSLTGGSYNEQFF
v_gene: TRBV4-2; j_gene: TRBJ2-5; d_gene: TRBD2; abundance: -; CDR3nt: TGTGCCAGCAGCCAAGAGGGGCGGGGGCAAGAGACCCAGTACTTC; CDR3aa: CASSQEGRGQETQYF
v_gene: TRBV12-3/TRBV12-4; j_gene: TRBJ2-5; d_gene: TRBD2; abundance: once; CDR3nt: TGTGCCAGCCGGGGGGGGCTAGAGACCCAGTACTTC; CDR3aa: CASRGGLETQYF
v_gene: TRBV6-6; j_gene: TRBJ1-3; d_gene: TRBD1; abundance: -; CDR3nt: TGTGCCAGCAGTTATAGACAGGGGAGGGGAAACACCATATATTTT; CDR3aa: CASSYRQGRGNTIYF
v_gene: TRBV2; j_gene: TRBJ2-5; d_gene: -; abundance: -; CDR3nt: TGTGCCAGCCCCCACGAAGACGATAGGTCCGGGGAGACCCAGTACTTC; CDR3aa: CASPHEDDRSGETQYF
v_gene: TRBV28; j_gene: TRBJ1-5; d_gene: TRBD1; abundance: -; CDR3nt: TGTGCCAGCAATACAAATTACAGGGGCGGGCGTTATCAGCCCCAGCATTTT; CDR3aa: CASNTNYRGGRYQPQHF
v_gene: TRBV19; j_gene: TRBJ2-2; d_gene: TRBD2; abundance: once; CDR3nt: TGTGCCAGTAGTAATCGGGGGGCCGGGGAGCTGTTTTTT; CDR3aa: CASSNRGAGELFF
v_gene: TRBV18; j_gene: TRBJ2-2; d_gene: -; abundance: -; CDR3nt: TGTGCCAGCTCACCAACCAGCGTCGCGAACACCGGGGAGCTGTTTTTT; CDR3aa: CASSPTSVANTGELFF
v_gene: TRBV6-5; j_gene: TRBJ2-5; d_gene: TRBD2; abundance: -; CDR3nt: TGTGCCAGCAGCACCGGGACTAGCGGGGCAGAGACCCAGTACTTC; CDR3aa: CASSTGTSGAETQYF
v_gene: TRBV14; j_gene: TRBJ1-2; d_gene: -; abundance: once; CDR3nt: TGTGCCAGCAGCCTTAGCGTTAACTATGGCTACACCTTC; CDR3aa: CASSLSVNYGYTF
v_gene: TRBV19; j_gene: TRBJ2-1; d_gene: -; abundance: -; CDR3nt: TGTGCCAGTAGTATAGAGGTCAGCTACAATGAGCAGTTCTTC; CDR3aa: CASSIEVSYNEQFF
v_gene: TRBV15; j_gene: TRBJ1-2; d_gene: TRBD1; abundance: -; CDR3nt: TGTGCCACCAGCAGCGTAGGACAGGGGAACTATGGCTACACCTTC; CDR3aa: CATSSVGQGNYGYTF
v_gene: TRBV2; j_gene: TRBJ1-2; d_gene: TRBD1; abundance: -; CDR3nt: TGTGCCAGCAGCCCTAGGGACAGGGTTTATGGCTACACCTTC; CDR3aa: CASSPRDRVYGYTF
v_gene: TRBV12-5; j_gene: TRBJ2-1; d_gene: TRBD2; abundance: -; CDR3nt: TGTGCTAGTACGACTAGCGCCCGCAATGAGCAGTTCTTC; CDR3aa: CASTTSARNEQFF
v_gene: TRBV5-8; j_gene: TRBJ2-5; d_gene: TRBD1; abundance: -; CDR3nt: TGTGCCAGCAGCCTACTGGGACAGAGCGACCAAGAGACCCAGTACTTC; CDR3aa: CASSLLGQSDQETQYF
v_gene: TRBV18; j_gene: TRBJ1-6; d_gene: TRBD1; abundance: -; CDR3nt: TGTGCCAGCTCTCAGACGGCCCAGACAGGGACCAATAATTCACCCCTCCACTTT; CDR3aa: CASSQTAQTGTNNSPLHF
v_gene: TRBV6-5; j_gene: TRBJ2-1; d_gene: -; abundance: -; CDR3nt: TGTGCCAGCAGCTCCGATATTCAGACCTACAATGAGCAGTTCTTC; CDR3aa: CASSSDIQTYNEQFF
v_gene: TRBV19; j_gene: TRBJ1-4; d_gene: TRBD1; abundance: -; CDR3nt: TGTGCCACCGGGGACAGAGTAAATGAAAAACTGTTTTTT; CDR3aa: CATGDRVNEKLFF
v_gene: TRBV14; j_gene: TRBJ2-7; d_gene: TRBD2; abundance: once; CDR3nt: TGTGCCAGCAGCCAGTTTATTAGCGGGGGTTCCTACGAGCAGTACTTC; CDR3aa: CASSQFISGGSYEQYF
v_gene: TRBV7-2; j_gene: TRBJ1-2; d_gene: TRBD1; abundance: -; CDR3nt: TGTGCCAGCAGCATCGGACAGGGAGGCCCCTATGGCTACACCTTC; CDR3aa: CASSIGQGGPYGYTF
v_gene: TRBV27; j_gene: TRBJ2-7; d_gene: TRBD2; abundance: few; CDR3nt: TGTGCCAGCAGTATCCCCGGGGGGGCCGAGCAGTACTTC; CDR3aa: CASSIPGGAEQYF
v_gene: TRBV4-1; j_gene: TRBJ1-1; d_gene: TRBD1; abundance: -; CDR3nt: TGCGCCAGCAGCCAAATTCGGACAGGAGGGGGTGAAGCTTTCTTT; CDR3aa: CASSQIRTGGGEAFF
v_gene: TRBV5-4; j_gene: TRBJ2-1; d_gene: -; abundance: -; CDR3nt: TGTGCCAGCAGCTTTAAAGCCACCTACAATGAGCAGTTCTTC; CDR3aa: CASSFKATYNEQFF
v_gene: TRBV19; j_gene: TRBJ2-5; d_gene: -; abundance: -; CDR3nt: TGTGCCAGTAACGCGGGCTCACAACAGACCCAGTACTTC; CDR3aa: CASNAGSQQTQYF
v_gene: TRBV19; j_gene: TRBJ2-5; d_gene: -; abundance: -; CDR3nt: TGTGCCAGTAGTATGAGGCAGATGGAGACCCAGTACTTC; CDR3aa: CASSMRQMETQYF
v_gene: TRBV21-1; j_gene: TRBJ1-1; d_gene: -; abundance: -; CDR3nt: TGTGCCAGCAGCTACGGGACAGGGAAGAACACTGAAGCTTTCTTT; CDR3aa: CASSYGTGKNTEAFF
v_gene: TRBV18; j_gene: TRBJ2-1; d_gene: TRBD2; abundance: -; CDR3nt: TGTGCCAGCTCACCAGGAGTGCTAGCGGGGGGGCCGGCCGATGAGCAGTTCTTC; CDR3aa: CASSPGVLAGGPADEQFF
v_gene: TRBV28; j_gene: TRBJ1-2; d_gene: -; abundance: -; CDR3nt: TGTGCCAGCAGTTTAATAAGAGTGAGTGGCTACACCTTC; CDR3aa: CASSLIRVSGYTF
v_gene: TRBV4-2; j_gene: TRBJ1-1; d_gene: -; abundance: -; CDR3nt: TGTGCCAGCAGCCAAGGACTGCTGACGCGGGAGGGCACTGAAGCTTTCTTT; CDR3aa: CASSQGLLTREGTEAFF
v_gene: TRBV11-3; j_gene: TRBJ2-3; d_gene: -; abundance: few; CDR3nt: TGTGCCAGCAGTCCTACGCGGGATACGCAGTATTTT; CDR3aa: CASSPTRDTQYF
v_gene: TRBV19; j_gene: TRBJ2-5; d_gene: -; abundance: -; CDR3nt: TGTGCCAGTGCCACGGGGTGGCAAGAGACCCAGTACTTC; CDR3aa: CASATGWQETQYF
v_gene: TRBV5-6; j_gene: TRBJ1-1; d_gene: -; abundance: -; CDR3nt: TGTGCCAGCAGCCGTGACAGTATGAACACTGAAGCTTTCTTT; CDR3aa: CASSRDSMNTEAFF
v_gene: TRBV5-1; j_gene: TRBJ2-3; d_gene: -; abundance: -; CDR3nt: TGCGCCAGCAGCGCGGGCACCACAGATACGCAGTATTTT; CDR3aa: CASSAGTTDTQYF
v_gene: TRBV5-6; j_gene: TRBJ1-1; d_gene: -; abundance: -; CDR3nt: TGTGCCAGCAGCTGGGGGGGTCGGACTGAAGCTTTCTTT; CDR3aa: CASSWGGRTEAFF
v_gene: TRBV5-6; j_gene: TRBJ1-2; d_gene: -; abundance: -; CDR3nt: TGTGCCAGCAGCTCAGGGCAGTCCTATGGCTACACCTTC; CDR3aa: CASSSGQSYGYTF
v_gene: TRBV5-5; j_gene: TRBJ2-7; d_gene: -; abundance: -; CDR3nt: TGTGCCAGCAGTGACGACAGGGGAGGGGGATACGAGCAGTACTTC; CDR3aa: CASSDDRGGGYEQYF
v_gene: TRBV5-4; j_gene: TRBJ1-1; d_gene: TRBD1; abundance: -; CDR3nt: TGTGCCAGCAGCGCGGACAGGGTAGAAAGCACTGAAGCTTTCTTT; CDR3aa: CASSADRVESTEAFF
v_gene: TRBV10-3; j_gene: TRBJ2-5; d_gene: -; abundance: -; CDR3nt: TGTGCCACCGGATCGGGGGAGTCGCGGGAGACCCAGTACTTC; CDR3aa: CATGSGESRETQYF
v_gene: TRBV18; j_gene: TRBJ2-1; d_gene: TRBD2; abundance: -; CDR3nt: TGTGCCAGCTCACCCTCGGCTAGCGGGGCCGCGGGGAATGAGCAGTTCTTC; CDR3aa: CASSPSASGAAGNEQFF
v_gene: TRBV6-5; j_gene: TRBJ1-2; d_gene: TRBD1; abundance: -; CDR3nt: TGTGCCAGCAGTCCGGACAGGGAAGGGTATGGCTACACCTTC; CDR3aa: CASSPDREGYGYTF
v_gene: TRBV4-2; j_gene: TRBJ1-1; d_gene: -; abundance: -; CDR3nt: TGTGCCAGCAGCCATGAAACTAGGACTGAAGCTTTCTTT; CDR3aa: CASSHETRTEAFF
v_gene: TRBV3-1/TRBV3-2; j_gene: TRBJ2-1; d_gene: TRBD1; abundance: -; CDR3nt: TGTGCCAGCAGCCACGGTTGGGCGGGACAGGGATCCTACAATGAGCAGTTCTTC; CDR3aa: CASSHGWAGQGSYNEQFF
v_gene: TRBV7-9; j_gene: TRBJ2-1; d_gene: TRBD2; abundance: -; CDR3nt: TGTGCCAGCAGCCACAAGCGGGGGGGCCTCTCCTACAATGAGCAGTTCTTC; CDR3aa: CASSHKRGGLSYNEQFF
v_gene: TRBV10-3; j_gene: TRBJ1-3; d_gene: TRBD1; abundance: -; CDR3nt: TGTGCCATCAGTGAGTCGCCCCCGGGACAGGGCTCTGGAAACACCATATATTTT; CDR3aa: CAISESPPGQGSGNTIYF